Below, 20 T cell receptor beta chains from the same sample are listed, as sequenced in a study of blood T cell repertoires in COVID-19. Here immunoSEQ multiplex PCR was the method, and the copy in TCRdb shows in-frame clones only, minus some. The table lists about 210,000 clones, roughly 85% of them singletons, with roughly 2.6% in the top ten. Source material: peripheral blood. The source is a woman between 35 and 50 years old with active or convalescent COVID-19.

The chain employs TRBV7-9 and TRBJ2-7, with D perhaps matching TRBD1 (5 bases). The ends were cut back, 10 bases at V and 5 bases at J, with 15 bases in the middle. This CDR3 has 12 amino acids. Germline lookup yields CDR1 SEHNR and CDR2 FQNEAQ (reference sequence). The CDR3 coding sequence is TGTGCCACATCCGTCAGGGTCCACGAGCAGTACTTC. It yields the protein CATSVRVHEQYF.

The genes are TRBV11-3 and TRBJ2-2; maybe TRBD2 (6 bases). The CDR3 spans 17 residues. With 5 bases removed from V and 5 bases from J, the gap between germline ends came to 21 bases. Germline CDR1 reads SGHNT; CDR2 reads YENEEA. As DNA, the CDR3 is TGTGCCAGCAGCCCGGTCGGAACGGCGGGACGAACCGGGGAGCTGTTTTTT. The encoded protein is CASSPVGTAGRTGELFF.

CDR3 sequence: CASSLAGRVGDEQYF. The CDR3, as DNA: TGCGCCAGCAGCTTGGCTGGACGGGTAGGGGACGAGCAGTACTTC. The rearrangement joins TRBV5-1 to TRBJ2-7, with D possibly TRBD1 on 5 matching bases. This CDR3 contains 15 residues. The V gene lost 0 bases and the J gene lost 5 bases, with 15 bases spanning the gap. CDR1 and CDR2 from the germline V gene are SGHRS and YFSETQ.

This clone occurred a few times. In nucleotides, the CDR3 is TGTGCCAGCAGTCTGGCGGGGGGAGGGTACGAGCAGTACTTC. Translating gives CASSLAGGGYEQYF. The J gene is TRBJ2-7, the V gene TRBV27; 8 bases map to TRBD2. Trimming at V came to 5 bases and at J to 4 bases, leaving 7 bases not matched to a gene. Germline values: CDR1 MNHEY, CDR2 SMNVEV (reference sequence). The CDR3 loop spans 14 amino acids.

The gene calls are TRBV7-2 and TRBJ1-1; TRBD1 aligns across 7 bases. This CDR3 comprises 15 residues. Germline V gives CDR1 SGHTA, CDR2 FQGNSA. After removal of 5 bases from V and 4 bases from J, the junction contained 10 bases not matched to a gene. The CDR3 bases are TGTGCCAGCAGCCCTGCAGGGGGGATAGGCACTGAAGCTTTCTTT. Its translation is CASSPAGGIGTEAFF.

The rearrangement joins TRBV4-3 to TRBJ1-6; 9 bases are shared with TRBD1. From germline, CDR1 is LGHNA and CDR2 YSLEER. The V and J ends lost 4 bases and 14 bases, in that order; junction bases with no gene match: 12. The CDR3 has 15 residues. CDR3 amino acids: CASSLTGTGRAALHF. The CDR3 bases are TGCGCCAGCAGCCTGACCGGGACAGGGAGGGCAGCCCTCCACTTT.

The chain recombines TRBV4-1 with TRBJ2-7, with D perhaps TRBD2 (6 bases). Germline CDR1 reads MGHRA; CDR2 reads YSYEKL. This CDR3 region has 16 residues. V was trimmed by 1 base and J by 2 bases, leaving 15 bases between them. The CDR3 region is CASSQAFPREAYEQYF. CDR3 in DNA: TGCGCCAGCAGCCAAGCTTTCCCCAGGGAGGCCTACGAGCAGTACTTC.

The chain links TRBV7-2 to TRBJ1-5; D is unresolved. The CDR3 is 14 residues long. V was clipped by 0 bases and J by 7 bases, with 10 bases between them. Germline-derived CDR1 and CDR2 are SGHTA and FQGNSA. CDR3 region: CASSLAGDYQPQHF. CDR3 DNA sequence: TGTGCCAGCAGCTTAGCCGGGGATTACCAGCCCCAGCATTTT.

The genes are TRBV11-3 and TRBJ2-7; a possible D gene is TRBD2 (7 bases). Germline V lookup: CDR1 SGHNT, CDR2 YENEEA. V shed 5 bases and J shed 4 bases, with 18 bases lying between them. This CDR3 has 15 amino acids. CDR3 loop: CASSQRGGQGYEQYF. CDR3 nucleotide sequence: TGTGCCAGCAGCCAGAGGGGGGGCCAAGGGTACGAGCAGTACTTC. Full variable domain (remainder filled in from reference TRBV11-3 and TRBJ2-7): EAGVVQSPRYKIIEKKQPVAFWCNPISGHNTLYWYLQNLGQGPELLIRYENEEAVDDSQLPKDRFSAERLKGVDSTLKIQPAELGDSAVYLCASSQRGGQGYEQYFGPGTRLTVT.

The sample holds a few counts of this clone. This chain connects TRBV4-3 to TRBJ2-1, with a possible D match to TRBD2 (7 bases). Germline V lookup: CDR1 LGHNA, CDR2 YSLEER. Trimming left V 4 bases short and J 4 bases short, with 17 bases between. There are 16 residues in the CDR3. As DNA, the CDR3 is TGCGCCAGCAGCCCCGAAGGGGGGGGGCTTTACAATGAGCAGTTCTTC. This translates into CASSPEGGGLYNEQFF.

The chain carries TRBV7-2 and TRBJ1-1, with 9 bases identical to TRBD1. The V segment lost 3 bases and the J segment 6 bases; nucleotides outside the gene matches: 2. Germline V gene sequence: CDR1 SGHTA, CDR2 FQGNSA. CDR3 size: 13 residues. The CDR3 sequence: CASSLDRGPEAFF. The CDR3, as DNA: TGTGCCAGCAGCTTGGACAGGGGCCCTGAAGCTTTCTTT. The full variable domain, completed using reference TRBV7-2 and TRBJ1-1, is GAGVSQSPSNKVTEKGKDVELRCDPISGHTALYWYRQSLGQGLEFLIYFQGNSAPDKSGLPSDRFSAERTGGSVSTLTIQRTQQEDSAVYLCASSLDRGPEAFFGQGTRLTVV.

This rearrangement joins TRBV19 to TRBJ1-1; 9 bases fit TRBD1. CDR3 length: 17 amino acids. V lost 7 bases and J lost 1; bases outside the gene matches: 13. Germline V lookup: CDR1 LNHDA, CDR2 SQIVND (reference sequence). The DNA for the CDR3 is TGTGCCAGTAAGGAGCTATCCGGGACAGGGAGGAACACTGAAGCTTTCTTT. It yields the protein CASKELSGTGRNTEAFF.

The chain couples TRBV5-4 to TRBJ2-3, with a weak D call TRBD2 (7 bases). V was shortened by 2 bases and J by 1 base, with 11 bases between the two germline ends. Germline CDR1 SGHNT, CDR2 YYREEE (reference sequence). The CDR3 sequence is 15 residues long. CDR3 residues: CASSLSGGGTDTQYF. In nucleotides, the CDR3 is TGTGCCAGCAGCTTATCGGGGGGCGGCACAGATACGCAGTATTTT.

Notes on this clone: This specimen includes other DNA sequences encoding the same CDR3. This chain links TRBV30 with TRBJ1-5; D unresolved. Germline V gene data show CDR1 as GTSNPN and CDR2 as SVGIG (reference sequence). The CDR3 runs 13 residues. Trimming took off 1 base at V and 1 base at J, with 5 bases between the two ends. Here the CDR3 DNA reads TGTGCCTGGAGTGGGCAGAGCAATCAGCCCCAGCATTTT. Protein product: CAWSGQSNQPQHF.

This chain links TRBV6-6 with TRBJ1-5, with D possibly being TRBD1 (6 bases). Trimming pared 11 bases from V and 0 bases from J, leaving 11 bases between. Germline CDR1 MNHNY, CDR2 SVGAGI (reference sequence). The CDR3 runs 13 residues. The CDR3 region has the DNA TGTGCCGTTCAGGGGACTAGCAATCAGCCCCAGCATTTT. Amino acids: CAVQGTSNQPQHF.

The gene calls are TRBV18 and TRBJ1-3; D is ambiguous. This CDR3 contains 16 residues. Germline V gene sequence: CDR1 KGHSH, CDR2 LQKENI. V lost 6 bases and J 4 bases, leaving 19 bases between the germline ends. The CDR3 nucleotides are TGTGCCAGCTCGACCACGGGGATTTTAGGAGGAAACACCATATATTTT. Amino acid sequence: CASSTTGILGGNTIYF.

This clone was counted a single time. The chain combines TRBV6-5 with TRBJ2-7; tentatively, D is TRBD2 (6 bases). The germline gives CDR1 MNHEY, CDR2 SVGAGI. The CDR3 contains 14 residues. Trimming shortened V by 5 bases and J by 4 bases, and 15 bases separated the two germline ends. The CDR3 DNA follows: TGTGCCAGCAGTATCGGGCAGGGAGGTTACGAGCAGTACTTC. Translation gives CASSIGQGGYEQYF.

The chain couples TRBV6-1 to TRBJ2-3, with 12 positions matching TRBD2. Per the germline V gene, CDR1 is MNHNS and CDR2 is SASEGT. Germline trimming cut 2 bases from V and 0 bases from J; bases unmatched to any gene: 3. The CDR3 runs to 17 residues. In nucleotides, the CDR3 is TGTGCCAGCAGTGAACTAGCGGGGGGGCCTAGCACAGATACGCAGTATTTT. It specifies CASSELAGGPSTDTQYF.

Many counts were recorded for this clone. The chain couples TRBV27 to TRBJ2-1; TRBD2 matches at 8 bases. V lost 3 bases and J lost 8; bases outside the gene matches: 6. This CDR3 is built from 14 residues. Per the germline V gene, CDR1 is MNHEY and CDR2 is SMNVEV (reference sequence). CDR3 DNA sequence: TGTGCCAGCAGTTTTCGGGGGGGCGTGCATGAGCAGTTCTTC. Amino acid sequence: CASSFRGGVHEQFF.

As concerns this clone: At one of its ends the junction is not consistent with the germline gene, which may arise from a read error. The rearrangement joins TRBV5-1 to TRBJ2-7, with unresolved D. The CDR3 is 14 amino acids. Germline assignment: CDR1 SGHRS and CDR2 YFSETQ. DNA of the CDR3: TGCGCCAGCAGATTGGGATCTAACCTCCTGGAGCAGTACTTC. This sequence encodes CASRLGSNLLEQYF. The whole variable domain, filled in from reference TRBV5-1 and TRBJ2-7, reads KAGVTQTPRYLIKTRGQQVTLSCSPISGHRSVSWYQQTPGQGLQFLFEYFSETQRNKGNFPGRFSGRQFSNSRSEMNVSTLELGDSALYLCASRLGSNLLEQYFGPGTRLTVT.